This TCR beta chain was retrieved from a study of PD-1 blockade in classical Hodgkin lymphoma. Overall study: A 3 mg/kg intravenous dose of nivolumab was received by patients every 2 weeks.

As to this clone: No antigen is known for it.

Method: immunoSEQ multiplex PCR; TCRdb's copy keeps in-frame clones and lacks some. Of 10,000 to 15,000 clones detected, roughly 80% appear once; the ten largest clones hold around a quarter. Study-wide results and caveats: It was CD4+ TCR diversity, not CD8+, that rose significantly by C4D1.

V gave up 5 bases and J gave up 6 bases; unmatched junction bases: 6. CDR3 length: 15 amino acids. Germline-derived CDR1 and CDR2 are SGHNT and YENEEA. Each and every patient relapsed after autologous stem cell transplantation, and patients got differing brentuximab vedotin exposure. The CD8+ T cells came from thawed PBMCs through magnetic negative selection. The sequenced sample was CD8+ T cells from blood, obtained at baseline. The chain carries TRBV11-3 and TRBJ2-1, with 11 bases identical to TRBD2. This TCR came from a human donor with classical Hodgkin lymphoma. The CDR3 is CASSVSGGAINEQFF. CDR3 nucleotide sequence: TGTGCCAGCAGCGTTAGCGGGGGGGCCATCAATGAGCAGTTCTTC.